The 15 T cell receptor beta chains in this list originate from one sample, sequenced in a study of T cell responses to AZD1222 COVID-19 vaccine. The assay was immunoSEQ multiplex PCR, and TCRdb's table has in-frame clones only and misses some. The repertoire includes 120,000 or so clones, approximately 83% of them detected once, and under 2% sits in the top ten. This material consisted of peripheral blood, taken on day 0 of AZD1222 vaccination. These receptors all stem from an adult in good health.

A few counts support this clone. CDR3: CASSLRTVLLGNTIYF. CDR3 nucleotide sequence: TGTGCCAGTAGCCTAAGGACCGTACTTCTTGGAAACACCATATATTTT. V gene TRBV19 combines with J gene TRBJ1-3; D remains unclear. This CDR3 has 16 residues. Trimming cost V 6 bases and J 3 bases, with 18 bases left between them. Germline V gives CDR1 LNHDA, CDR2 SQIVND (reference sequence).

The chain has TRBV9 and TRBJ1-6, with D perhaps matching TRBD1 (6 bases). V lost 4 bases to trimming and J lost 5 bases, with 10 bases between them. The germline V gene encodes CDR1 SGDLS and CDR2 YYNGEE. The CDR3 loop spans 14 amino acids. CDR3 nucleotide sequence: TGTGCCAGCAGCTCGGGACAAAATAATTCACCCCTCCACTTT. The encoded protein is CASSSGQNNSPLHF.

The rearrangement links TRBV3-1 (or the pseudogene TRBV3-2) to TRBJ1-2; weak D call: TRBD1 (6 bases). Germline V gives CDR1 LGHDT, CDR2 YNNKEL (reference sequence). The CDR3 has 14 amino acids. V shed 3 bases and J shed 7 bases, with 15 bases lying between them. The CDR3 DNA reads TGTGCCAGCAGCCACCTCACAGGGCCGGGTGGCTACACCTTC. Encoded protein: CASSHLTGPGGYTF.

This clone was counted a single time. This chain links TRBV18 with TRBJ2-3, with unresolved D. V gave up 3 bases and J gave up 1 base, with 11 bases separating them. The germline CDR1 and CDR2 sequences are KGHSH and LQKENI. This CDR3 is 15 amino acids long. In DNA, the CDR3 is TGTGCCAGCTCACCCTTAGGAAGCGGCACAGATACGCAGTATTTT. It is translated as CASSPLGSGTDTQYF. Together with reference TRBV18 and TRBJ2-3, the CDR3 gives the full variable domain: NAGVMQNPRHLVRRRGQEARLRCSPMKGHSHVYWYRQLPEEGLKFMVYLQKENIIDESGMPKERFSAEFPKEGPSILRIQQVVRGDSAAYFCASSPLGSGTDTQYFGPGTRLTVL.

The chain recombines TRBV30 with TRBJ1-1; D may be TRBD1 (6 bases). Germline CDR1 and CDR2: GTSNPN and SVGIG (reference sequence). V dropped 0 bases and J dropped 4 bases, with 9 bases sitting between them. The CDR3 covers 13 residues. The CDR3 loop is CAWSVTGSTEAFF. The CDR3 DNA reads TGTGCCTGGAGTGTAACAGGGTCCACTGAAGCTTTCTTT. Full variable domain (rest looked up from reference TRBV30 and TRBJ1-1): SQTIHQWPATLVQPVGSPLSLECTVEGTSNPNLYWYRQAAGRGLQLLFYSVGIGQISSEVPQNLSASRPQDRQFILSSKKLLLSDSGFYLCAWSVTGSTEAFFGQGTRLTVV.

The CDR3 DNA follows: TGTGCCAGCAGCTTATACGGGGTTAATTCACCCCTCCACTTT. This gives the protein CASSLYGVNSPLHF. The chain couples TRBV7-3 to TRBJ1-6; D not resolved. Trimming removed 2 bases at V and 6 bases at J, with 8 bases between. Per germline, CDR1 SGHTA and CDR2 FQGTGA. The length of the CDR3 is 14 residues.

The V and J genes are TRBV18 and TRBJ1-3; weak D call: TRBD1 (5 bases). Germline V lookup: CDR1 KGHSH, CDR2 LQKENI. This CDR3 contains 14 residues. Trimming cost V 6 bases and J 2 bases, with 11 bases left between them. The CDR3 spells CASSPGTTGNTIYF. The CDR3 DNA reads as TGTGCCAGCTCCCCCGGGACCACTGGAAACACCATATATTTT.

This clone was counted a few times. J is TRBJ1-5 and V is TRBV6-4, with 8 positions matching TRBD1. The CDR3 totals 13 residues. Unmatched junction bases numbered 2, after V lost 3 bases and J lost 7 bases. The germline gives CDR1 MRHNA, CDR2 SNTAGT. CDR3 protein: CASSEGQAQPQHF. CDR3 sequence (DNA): TGTGCCAGCAGTGAGGGACAGGCGCAGCCCCAGCATTTT.

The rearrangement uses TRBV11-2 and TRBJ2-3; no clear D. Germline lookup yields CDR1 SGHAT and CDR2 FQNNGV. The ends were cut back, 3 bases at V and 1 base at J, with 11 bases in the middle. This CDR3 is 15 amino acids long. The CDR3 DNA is TGTGCCAGCAGCTTTGTAGGCGTGGGCACAGATACGCAGTATTTT. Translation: CASSFVGVGTDTQYF.

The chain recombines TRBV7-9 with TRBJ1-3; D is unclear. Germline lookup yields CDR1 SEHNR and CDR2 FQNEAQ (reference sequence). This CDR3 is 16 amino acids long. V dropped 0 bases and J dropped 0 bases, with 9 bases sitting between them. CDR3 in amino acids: CASSLAGTYSGNTIYF. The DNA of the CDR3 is TGTGCCAGCAGCTTAGCTGGCACTTACTCTGGAAACACCATATATTTT. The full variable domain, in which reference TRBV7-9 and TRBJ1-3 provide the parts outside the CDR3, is DTGVSQNPRHKITKRGQNVTFRCDPISEHNRLYWYRQTLGQGPEFLTYFQNEAQLEKSRLLSDRFSAERPKGSFSTLEIQRTEQGDSAMYLCASSLAGTYSGNTIYFGEGSWLTVV.

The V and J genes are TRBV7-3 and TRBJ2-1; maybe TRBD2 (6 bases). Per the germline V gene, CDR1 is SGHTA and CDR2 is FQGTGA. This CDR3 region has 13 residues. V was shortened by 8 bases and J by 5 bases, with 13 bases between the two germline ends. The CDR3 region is CASGSGPNNEQFF. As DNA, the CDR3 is TGTGCCAGCGGCAGCGGGCCCAACAATGAGCAGTTCTTC.

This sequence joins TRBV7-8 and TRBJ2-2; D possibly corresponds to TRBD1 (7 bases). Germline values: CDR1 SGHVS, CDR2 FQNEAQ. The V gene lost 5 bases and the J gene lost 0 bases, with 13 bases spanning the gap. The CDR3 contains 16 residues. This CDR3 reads CASSRGGGANTGELFF. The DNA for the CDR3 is TGTGCCAGCAGCCGAGGGGGCGGGGCGAACACCGGGGAGCTGTTTTTT.

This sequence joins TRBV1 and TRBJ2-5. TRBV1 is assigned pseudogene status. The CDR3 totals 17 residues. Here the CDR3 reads CTSSQERAKPPQETQYF. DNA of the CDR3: TGCACCAGCAGCCAAGAACGGGCCAAGCCCCCCCAAGAGACCCAGTACTTC.

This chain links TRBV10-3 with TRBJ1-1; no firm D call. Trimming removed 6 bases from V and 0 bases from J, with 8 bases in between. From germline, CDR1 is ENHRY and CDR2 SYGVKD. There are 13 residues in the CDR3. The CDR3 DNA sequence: TGTGCCATCAGCCGGGGTATGAACACTGAAGCTTTCTTT. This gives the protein CAISRGMNTEAFF.

CDR3 nucleotides: TGTGCCAGCAGCCAAGACAAGGGGGAAGTCTCTGGGGCCAACGTCCTGACTTTC. Translating gives CASSQDKGEVSGANVLTF. The chain combines TRBV4-2 with TRBJ2-6, with D possibly TRBD1 on 6 matching bases. V was pared by 0 bases and J by 0 bases, with 12 bases between. This CDR3 has 18 amino acids. CDR1 and CDR2 (germline): LGHNA, YNFKEQ.